The rows below give T cell receptor beta chains drawn from one sample of a study of blood T cells in healthy people across ages. MiXCR, applied by TCRdb to the 5' RACE reads, yields one record per CDR3 protein. The top ten hold roughly 25% of the sample, which has about 780,000 distinct CDR3 sequences, around 62% seen once. Sequenced input: blood. The receptors were sampled from a man aged 25 to 40 in good health. CDR3s include the opening cysteine and the closing phenylalanine or tryptophan. The order of the fields is V gene, D gene, clone size, J gene, CDR3 DNA, CDR3 protein. The D gene is left open where the match is weak. A clone size is listed for some rows: how often the clone was seen (once, few, many), or a class if it is expanded.

TRBV9	TRBD1	few	TRBJ1-4	TGTGCCAGCAGCCCCGGACAGGGTTCGAATGAAAAACTGTTTTTT	CASSPGQGSNEKLFF
TRBV7-2	-	-	TRBJ2-5	TGTGCCAGCAGCCCAGGACAGCCAATGTACCAAGAGACCCAGTACTTC	CASSPGQPMYQETQYF
TRBV9	-	few	TRBJ2-7	TGTGCCAGCAGCGTAGGCCCTCAACTGGACAGTGCCTACGAGCAGTACTTC	CASSVGPQLDSAYEQYF
TRBV28	-	few	TRBJ2-7	TGTGCCAGCAGTTCCGGGACGTCTTCCTACGAGCAGTACTTC	CASSSGTSSYEQYF
TRBV7-9	-	-	TRBJ1-5	TGTGCCAGCAGCGACCGGGACATCCTCAATCAGCCCCAGCATTTT	CASSDRDILNQPQHF
TRBV29-1	TRBD2	-	TRBJ2-3	TGCAGCGTCCATCAGTCTAGCGGGATACGACCAGATACGCAGTATTTT	CSVHQSSGIRPDTQYF
TRBV12-3/TRBV12-4	-	-	TRBJ2-6	TGTGCCAGCAGTTCGAGTTTGAGCTCTGGGGCCAACGTCCTGACTTTC	CASSSSLSSGANVLTF
TRBV29-1	-	-	TRBJ2-1	TGCAGCGTTGGAGGGGGGATATTCAATGAGCAGTTCTTC	CSVGGGIFNEQFF
TRBV7-8	-	-	TRBJ2-7	TGTGCCAGCAGCCTTACAGAACCAGGGTCCTACGAGCAGTACTTC	CASSLTEPGSYEQYF
TRBV5-6	TRBD1	-	TRBJ2-7	TGTGCCAGCAGCTGGCGGGACAGGGGGCGTGAGCAGTACTTC	CASSWRDRGREQYF
TRBV7-2	-	-	TRBJ2-7	TGTGCCAGCAGCTTAACCCTTTACTACGAGCAGTACTTC	CASSLTLYYEQYF
TRBV5-5	TRBD2	-	TRBJ2-1	TGTGCCAGCAGCTTGTTTAGCGGGGGCGTCAATGAGCAGTTCTTC	CASSLFSGGVNEQFF
TRBV25-1	-	-	TRBJ2-1	TGTGCCAGCAGTGAATTATTCTACGAGCAGTTCTTC	CASSELFYEQFF
TRBV12-3/TRBV12-4	-	once	TRBJ2-5	TGTGCCAGCAGTTTCAGGTCCTTAATCGGAGAGACCCAGTACTTC	CASSFRSLIGETQYF
TRBV29-1	-	-	TRBJ2-1	TGCAGCGTTGAAGTTGCGGGCAATGAGCAGTTCTTC	CSVEVAGNEQFF
TRBV6-8	TRBD1	-	TRBJ2-4	TGTGCCAGCAGAAGACAGGGCCAGTACTTC	CASRRQGQYF
TRBV28	-	-	TRBJ2-7	TGTGCCAGCAGTTTATGGTTCGCAGGGGGGGTCTACGAGCAGTACTTC	CASSLWFAGGVYEQYF
TRBV7-9	TRBD1	-	TRBJ1-1	TGTGCCAGCAGCCTCCGACAGGGAGGAGACACTGAAGCTTTCTTT	CASSLRQGGDTEAFF
TRBV7-2	-	-	TRBJ2-5	TGTGCCAGCAGCCACCTAGGTTCAGGGTCGGAGACCCAGTACTTC	CASSHLGSGSETQYF
TRBV4-2	-	once	TRBJ2-4	TGTGCCAGCAGCCAAGAAGGGGGGCCAGCCAAAAACATTCAGTACTTC	CASSQEGGPAKNIQYF
TRBV27	TRBD2	-	TRBJ2-3	TGTGCCAGCAGTTTACGGCCTAGCGGGAGAACAGATACGCAGTATTTT	CASSLRPSGRTDTQYF
TRBV3-1	-	-	TRBJ1-2	TGTGCCAGCAGCCAACTAATGAAGAACTATGGCTACACCTTC	CASSQLMKNYGYTF
TRBV6-6	-	few	TRBJ2-5	TGTGCCAGCGCCGGGGGAGAGACCCAGTACTTC	CASAGGETQYF